The 11 T cell receptor beta chains presented below share a single source sample, sequenced in a study of T cells in Graves' hyperthyroidism and ophthalmopathy. RNA transcripts provided the source from which TCR beta CDR3 regions were amplified. First-round RT-PCR with HTBI primers amplified the TCR CDR3 region. One entry per CDR3 protein results from TCRdb running MiXCR on the multiplex PCR reads. The table shows just under 750,000 distinct CDR3 sequences, with under 45% occurring only once. Sequences were obtained from blood. These receptors all stem from a woman aged 35 to 49 with Graves' hyperthyroidism.

As for this clonotype: A much larger clone differs from this one at a single base, so this may be a read error. J is TRBJ2-2 and V is TRBV29-1, with D tentatively TRBD2 (6 bases). Germline lookup yields CDR1 SQVTM and CDR2 ANQGSEA. This CDR3 has 15 amino acids. Here the CDR3 reads CSVDGVAGYTRELFF. CDR3 bases: TGCAGCGTTGATGGTGTGGCGGGGTACACCAGGGAGCTGTTTTTT.

This clonotype was counted a single time. The chain combines TRBV19 with TRBJ2-7; TRBD2 agrees at 7 bases. V was pared by 9 bases and J by 3 bases, with 20 bases of the junction left unmatched. Per the germline V gene, CDR1 is LNHDA and CDR2 is SQIVND (reference sequence). This CDR3 spans 17 amino acids. CDR3 region: CASSQDVSSGPIYEQYF. Written as DNA, the CDR3 is TGTGCCAGCAGCCAAGATGTGTCTAGCGGACCTATCTACGAGCAGTACTTC. Looking up the rest from reference TRBV19 and TRBJ2-7 gives the full variable domain: DGGITQSPKYLFRKEGQNVTLSCEQNLNHDAMYWYRQDPGQGLRLIYYSQIVNDFQKGDIAEGYSVSREKKESFPLTVTSAQKNPTAFYLCASSQDVSSGPIYEQYFGPGTRLTVT.

The chain has TRBV3-1 and TRBJ1-5; D is ambiguous. The CDR3 extends over 15 amino acids. The V gene lost 1 base and the J gene lost 0 bases, with 7 bases spanning the gap. Germline V gene data show CDR1 as LGHDT and CDR2 as YNNKEL (reference sequence). CDR3 nucleotide sequence: TGTGCCAGCAGCCAAGGCCCAGTTAGCAATCAGCCCCAGCATTTT. The encoded protein is CASSQGPVSNQPQHF.

This clonotype came up a few times. The CDR3 nucleotides read TGTGCTAGTGGTTTGGTACGATCACCCCTCCACTTT. It translates to CASGLVRSPLHF. The chain joins TRBV12-5 to TRBJ1-6; no reliable D call. V was shortened by 0 bases and J by 10 bases, with 4 bases between the two germline ends. Germline CDR1 is LGHNT and CDR2 is FRNRAP. This CDR3 is built from 12 residues.

This clonotype was seen many times. The chain employs TRBV10-3 and TRBJ1-4; TRBD1 agrees at 7 bases. CDR1 is ENHRY and CDR2 is SYGVKD in the germline V gene. With 6 bases clipped from V and 8 bases from J, the junction kept 9 bases outside the gene matches. The CDR3 is 14 amino acids. CDR3 nucleotide sequence: TGTGCCATCAGCCCACAGGGGATCAGGGAAAAACTGTTTTTT. This encodes CAISPQGIREKLFF.

A word on this clonotype: Being one base from a much bigger clone, this may be a read error. The V gene is TRBV7-2, the J gene TRBJ2-5, with D perhaps being TRBD1 or TRBD2 (6 bases each). The CDR3 consists of 14 residues. Germline values: CDR1 SGHTA, CDR2 FQGNSA. V gave up 8 bases and J gave up 5 bases, with 18 bases separating them. The CDR3 protein is CASRRSGGLETQYF. The DNA for the CDR3 is TGTGCCAGCCGCCGATCCGGGGGCCTGGAGACCCAGTACTTC. Looking up the rest from reference TRBV7-2 and TRBJ2-5 gives the full variable domain: GAGVSQSPSNKVTEKGKDVELRCDPISGHTALYWYRQSLGQGLEFLIYFQGNSAPDKSGLPSDRFSAERTGGSVSTLTIQRTQQEDSAVYLCASRRSGGLETQYFGPGTRLLVL.

The chain has TRBV10-3 and TRBJ2-5; TRBD2 aligns across 14 bases. The CDR3 runs 17 residues. Germline V gene lookup returns CDR1 ENHRY and CDR2 SYGVKD. With V trimmed by 8 bases and J by 4 bases, 12 bases remained unmatched. This CDR3 is CAIGGTSGGGIGETQYF. CDR3 coding DNA: TGTGCCATCGGCGGGACTAGCGGGGGCGGAATAGGAGAGACCCAGTACTTC.

The chain links TRBV12-3 or TRBV12-4 to TRBJ2-7, with 9 bases matching TRBD1. V was clipped by 5 bases and J by 6 bases; unmatched bases: 11. This CDR3 is built from 15 residues. CDR3 amino acids: CASSSRQGGFFEQYF. The CDR3 DNA reads TGTGCCAGCAGTAGCCGACAGGGGGGTTTCTTCGAGCAGTACTTC.

The rearrangement joins TRBV20-1 to TRBJ2-5, with 7 bases matching TRBD2. V lost 1 base to trimming and J lost 5 bases; unmatched junction nucleotides: 13. This CDR3 is 16 amino acids long. Looked up from germline, CDR1 is DFQATT and CDR2 is SNEGSKA (reference sequence). The DNA of the CDR3 is TGCAGTGCTAGAGCGGTTTTGGCGGGAGTTATGGAGACCCAGTACTTC. This sequence encodes CSARAVLAGVMETQYF.

In this sample, this clonotype turned up many times. This rearrangement joins TRBV7-2 to TRBJ2-7, with D hard to call. V was trimmed by 5 bases and J by 5 bases, leaving 13 bases between them. The CDR3 spans 13 residues. Germline CDR1 SGHTA, CDR2 FQGNSA. In DNA form, the CDR3 reads TGTGCCAGCAGCCTCACGTGGGTCGACGAGCAGTACTTC. It translates to CASSLTWVDEQYF.

This clonotype was seen a few times. The chain is built from TRBV19 and TRBJ1-2; weak D call: TRBD1 (5 bases). CDR1 is LNHDA and CDR2 is SQIVND in the germline V gene (reference sequence). Trimming shortened V by 3 bases and J by 8 bases, and 7 bases separated the two germline ends. This CDR3 contains 11 residues. CDR3 amino acids: CASSMGHGYTF. CDR3 coding DNA: TGTGCCAGTAGTATGGGGCACGGCTACACCTTC.